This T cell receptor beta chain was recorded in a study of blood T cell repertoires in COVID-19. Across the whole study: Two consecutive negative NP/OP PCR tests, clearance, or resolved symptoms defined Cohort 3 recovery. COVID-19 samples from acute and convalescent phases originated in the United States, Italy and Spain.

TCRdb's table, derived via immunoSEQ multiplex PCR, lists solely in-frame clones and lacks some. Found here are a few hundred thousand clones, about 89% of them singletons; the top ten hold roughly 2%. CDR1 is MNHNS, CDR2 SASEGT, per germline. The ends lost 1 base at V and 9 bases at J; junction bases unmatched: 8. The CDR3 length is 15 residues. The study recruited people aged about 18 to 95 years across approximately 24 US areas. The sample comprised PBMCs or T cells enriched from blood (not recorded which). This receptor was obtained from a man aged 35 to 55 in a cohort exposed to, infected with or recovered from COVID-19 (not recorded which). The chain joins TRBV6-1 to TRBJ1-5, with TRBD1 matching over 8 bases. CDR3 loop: CASSEGTRTGRPQHF. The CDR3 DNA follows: TGTGCCAGCAGTGAAGGGACTCGGACAGGGCGGCCCCAGCATTTT.